The 24 T cell receptor beta chains below come from one sample, sequenced in a study of blood T cell repertoires in COVID-19. Here immunoSEQ multiplex PCR was the method, and the copy in TCRdb shows in-frame clones only, minus some. This table holds roughly 120,000 clones, roughly 80% found once. Material for sequencing was peripheral blood. These receptors were taken from a woman in her sixties with acute or convalescent COVID-19.

The chain combines TRBV4-1 with TRBJ2-2, with 7 bases identical to TRBD1. This CDR3 spans 17 amino acids. From germline, CDR1 is MGHRA and CDR2 YSYEKL. V shed 2 bases and J 4 bases; nucleotides not matched to a gene: 10. The CDR3 DNA sequence: TGCGCCAGCAGCCAAAGCGCCGGGACAGCTTCCACCGGGGAGCTGTTTTTT. The encoded protein is CASSQSAGTASTGELFF.

This chain uses TRBV14 with TRBJ1-1; unclear D gene. The V end was cut by 0 bases, the J end by 3 bases, with 14 bases between. From germline, CDR1 is SGHDN and CDR2 FVKESK. The CDR3 contains 16 residues. This CDR3 is CASSQDPRLSYTEAFF. DNA for the CDR3: TGTGCCAGCAGCCAAGATCCGCGGTTGTCTTACACTGAAGCTTTCTTT.

The gene calls are TRBV7-9 and TRBJ2-7; 9 nucleotides agree with TRBD1. Trimming at V came to 6 bases and at J to 4 bases, leaving 13 bases not matched to a gene. Germline V CDR1 and CDR2: SEHNR, FQNEAQ (reference sequence). CDR3 length equals 16 residues. Written as DNA, the CDR3 is TGTGCCAGCAGGGGGGACAGGGCCCTCCGCCGGTACGAGCAGTACTTC. Translation gives CASRGDRALRRYEQYF. Looking up the rest from reference TRBV7-9 and TRBJ2-7 gives the full variable domain: DTGVSQNPRHKITKRGQNVTFRCDPISEHNRLYWYRQTLGQGPEFLTYFQNEAQLEKSRLLSDRFSAERPKGSFSTLEIQRTEQGDSAMYLCASRGDRALRRYEQYFGPGTRLTVT.

This clone was picked up a small number of times. The chain is built from TRBV5-1 and TRBJ2-7; D is uncertain. CDR3 length equals 12 residues. V lost 2 bases to trimming and J lost 4 bases, with 7 bases between them. Germline lookup yields CDR1 SGHRS and CDR2 YFSETQ. The CDR3 reads CASSLIPYEQYF. The CDR3 bases are TGCGCCAGCAGCTTAATTCCGTACGAGCAGTACTTC.

This rearrangement joins TRBV6-5 to TRBJ1-1, with D possibly TRBD1 on 5 matching bases. Trimming pared 6 bases from V and 7 bases from J, leaving 15 bases between. Germline-derived CDR1 and CDR2 are MNHEY and SVGAGI. The CDR3 is made up of 13 amino acids. The CDR3 nucleotides read TGTGCCAGCAGGCCATCGTCGGGGGATGAAGCTTTCTTT. Protein product: CASRPSSGDEAFF.

The V and J genes are TRBV7-9 and TRBJ2-7; TRBD2 might be the D (7 bases). V was trimmed by 3 bases and J by 5 bases, leaving 11 bases between them. The CDR3 is 13 amino acids. The V gene's germline CDR1 is SEHNR and CDR2 FQNEAQ (reference sequence). The CDR3 reads CASSFRGANEQYF. Written as DNA, the CDR3 is TGTGCCAGCAGCTTCCGGGGGGCCAACGAGCAGTACTTC.

The genes are TRBV2 and TRBJ1-5; no clear D. Germline V gene sequence: CDR1 SNHLY, CDR2 FYNNEI. The CDR3 covers 15 residues. Trimming pared 2 bases from V and 6 bases from J, leaving 14 bases between. CDR3 residues: CASSEWMAGGQPQHF. The CDR3 DNA sequence: TGTGCCAGCAGTGAATGGATGGCAGGAGGTCAGCCCCAGCATTTT.

The rearrangement uses TRBV30 and TRBJ1-5; 7 nucleotides line up with TRBD1. This CDR3 contains 15 residues. The junction had 9 bases not matched to a gene; V was cut back by 5 bases and J by 2 bases. CDR1 is GTSNPN and CDR2 is SVGIG in the germline V gene (reference sequence). CDR3 nucleotide sequence: TGTGCCTGGGACCAGGGGGGATTAGGCAATCAGCCCCAGCATTTT. Its protein product is CAWDQGGLGNQPQHF.

The genes are TRBV7-2 and TRBJ2-1; 7 bases line up with TRBD1. CDR3 length: 14 residues. The germline gives CDR1 SGHTA, CDR2 FQGNSA. V lost 1 base to trimming and J lost 7 bases; unmatched junction nucleotides: 4. Here the CDR3 reads CASSLEGARNEQFF. In nucleotides, the CDR3 is TGTGCCAGCAGCTTAGAGGGGGCGCGTAATGAGCAGTTCTTC.

The V gene is TRBV7-2, the J gene TRBJ1-6, with a possible D match to TRBD1 (6 bases). There are 14 residues in the CDR3. CDR1 is SGHTA and CDR2 is FQGNSA in the germline V gene. The V end lost 5 bases, the J end lost 7 bases, and 12 bases lay between the germline ends. DNA of the CDR3: TGTGCCAGCAGCCCTGGGGGCGGCAATTCACCCCTCCACTTT. Its protein product is CASSPGGGNSPLHF.

V usage is TRBV24-1 and J usage is TRBJ1-5; 8 nucleotides align to TRBD1. The ends lost 5 bases at V and 6 bases at J; junction bases unmatched: 5. Germline CDR1 KGHDR, CDR2 SFDVKD. The CDR3 length is 14 residues. The CDR3 here is CATSGTGKSQPQHF. The CDR3 nucleotides read TGTGCCACCAGTGGGACAGGGAAGAGTCAGCCCCAGCATTTT.

The chain is built from TRBV5-6 and TRBJ1-5; D gene ambiguous. The CDR3 loop spans 13 amino acids. Germline CDR1 SGHDT, CDR2 YYEEEE. V was shortened by 0 bases and J by 6 bases, with 7 bases between the two germline ends. The CDR3 DNA follows: TGTGCCAGCAGCTTGGGGAGTGGTCAGCCCCAGCATTTT. Its protein product is CASSLGSGQPQHF. The whole variable domain, filled in from reference TRBV5-6 and TRBJ1-5, reads DAGVTQSPTHLIKTRGQQVTLRCSPKSGHDTVSWYQQALGQGPQFIFQYYEEEERQRGNFPDRFSGHQFPNYSSELNVNALLLGDSALYLCASSLGSGQPQHFGDGTRLSIL.

The gene calls are TRBV20-1 and TRBJ2-5; D remains ambiguous. CDR3 length: 15 amino acids. CDR1 is DFQATT, CDR2 SNEGSKA, per germline (reference sequence). Trimming pared 3 bases from V and 2 bases from J, leaving 16 bases between. The CDR3 loop reads CSASSLQTPQETQYF. The CDR3 DNA is TGCAGTGCTAGTTCTCTACAGACACCACAAGAGACCCAGTACTTC.

The chain recombines TRBV28 with TRBJ2-7, with 7 nucleotides matching TRBD1. This CDR3 is built from 14 residues. The germline V gene encodes CDR1 MDHEN and CDR2 SYDVKM. After removal of 6 bases from V and 6 bases from J, the junction contained 11 bases not matched to a gene. CDR3 bases: TGTGCCAGCAGCCCGAATACAGGGGAAAGCGAGCAGTACTTC. Its protein is CASSPNTGESEQYF.

CDR3 residues: CATSRGQGSGANVLTF. In nucleotides, the CDR3 is TGTGCCACCAGCAGAGGACAGGGGAGTGGGGCCAACGTCCTGACTTTC. The gene calls are TRBV15 and TRBJ2-6, with 8 nucleotides matching TRBD1. Germline CDR1 is LNHNV and CDR2 is YYDKDF (reference sequence). V dropped 1 base and J dropped 3; count of bases not matched to a gene: 2. CDR3 length: 16 residues.

J is TRBJ1-5 and V is TRBV6-5, with D possibly matching TRBD1 (5 bases). Trimming pared 6 bases from V and 6 bases from J, leaving 12 bases between. This CDR3 has 13 residues. The germline CDR1 and CDR2 sequences are MNHEY and SVGAGI. In DNA, the CDR3 is TGTGCCAGCAGGCGGGGACCTGGTCAGCCCCAGCATTTT. Protein: CASRRGPGQPQHF.

Concerning this clone: The junction and the germline gene differ at one end; a read error may be behind it. The chain uses TRBV29-1 and TRBJ1-6; tentative D call: TRBD1 (6 bases). Per germline, CDR1 SQVTM and CDR2 ANQGSEA. The CDR3 is 15 amino acids. CDR3 amino acids: CGVRDPDTGSSPLHF. The CDR3 DNA follows: TGCGGCGTCCGCGACCCCGATACAGGGAGTTCACCCCTCCACTTT.

V is TRBV28 and J is TRBJ2-1, with TRBD1 as a possible D gene (6 bases). This CDR3 is built from 13 residues. V shed 3 bases and J shed 6 bases, with 9 bases lying between them. CDR1 and CDR2 (germline): MDHEN, SYDVKM. The CDR3: CASSFSDSNEQFF. The CDR3, as DNA: TGTGCCAGCAGTTTTTCGGACAGCAATGAGCAGTTCTTC.

The gene calls are TRBV6-2 or TRBV6-3 and TRBJ2-3; no firm D call. CDR3 size: 13 residues. Germline CDR1 and CDR2: MNHEY and SVGEGT. Trimming took 6 bases from V and 2 from J, leaving 9 bases between them. The DNA of the CDR3 is TGTGCCAGCAGCTTCCTCTCCACAGATACGCAGTATTTT. It yields the protein CASSFLSTDTQYF.

The chain carries TRBV4-3 and TRBJ1-3; D may be TRBD1 (5 bases). Trimming shortened V by 0 bases and J by 0 bases, and 12 bases separated the two germline ends. Per germline, CDR1 LGHNA and CDR2 YSLEER. The CDR3 sequence is 17 residues long. The CDR3 DNA sequence: TGCGCCAGCAGCCAAGATCCGACACAGGCCTCTGGAAACACCATATATTTT. Amino acids: CASSQDPTQASGNTIYF.

J is TRBJ2-7 and V is TRBV7-2; TRBD2 aligns across 10 bases. Trimming cost V 3 bases and J 2 bases; bases outside gene matches: 7. Germline lookup yields CDR1 SGHTA and CDR2 FQGNSA. The CDR3 totals 16 residues. The CDR3 is CASSFSSGGPAYEQYF. CDR3 DNA sequence: TGTGCCAGCAGCTTTAGTAGCGGGGGGCCGGCCTACGAGCAGTACTTC.

The J gene is TRBJ2-2, the V gene TRBV4-3; D gene ambiguous. The V end was cut by 4 bases, the J end by 6 bases, with 15 bases between. The CDR3 is 15 residues long. Germline V gives CDR1 LGHNA, CDR2 YSLEER. The DNA for the CDR3 is TGCGCCAGCAGCCGACAAATCAAGGTGGCCGGGGAGCTGTTTTTT. Its protein product is CASSRQIKVAGELFF.

In this sample, this clone turned up a few times. This sequence joins TRBV2 and TRBJ1-2; TRBD1 matches at 7 bases. CDR1 SNHLY and CDR2 FYNNEI come from the germline V gene. Trimming removed 3 bases from V and 4 bases from J; junction bases left unmatched: 8. The CDR3 has 15 amino acids. The DNA for the CDR3 is TGTGCCAGCAGTGAGCGACAGGGATACGGCTATGGCTACACCTTC. It translates to CASSERQGYGYGYTF.

The CDR3 here is CASSPEGGTGELFF. Written as DNA, the CDR3 is TGTGCCAGCAGCCCAGAAGGAGGGACCGGGGAGCTGTTTTTT. The chain has TRBV7-3 and TRBJ2-2; TRBD2 is a possible D gene (6 bases). Germline V CDR1 and CDR2: SGHTA, FQGTGA. V was clipped by 5 bases and J by 5 bases, with 12 bases between them. CDR3 length equals 14 residues.